This T cell receptor (beta chain) came from a study of neurological immune-mediated disorders. General study findings and limits: In HTLV-1-associated myelopathy, TCR clonal expansion was greatest, whereas multiple sclerosis had the least, falling below healthy controls.

This clonotype has at least ten counts. Its target is unknown. Trimming took off 1 base at V and 5 bases at J, with 14 bases between the two ends. Germline CDR1 reads LGHNA; CDR2 reads YSLEER. CDR3 length: 16 residues. The authors made cDNA by 5'RACE with 10-nucleotide random UMIs. MiXCR, run by TCRdb on the 5' RACE reads, gives a single entry per CDR3 protein. The data show about 39,000 distinct CDR3 sequences, with 7% to 8.5% seen just once and roughly 5.6% held by the top ten. V is TRBV4-3 and J is TRBJ2-2, with a weak D call TRBD2 (5 bases). Sequenced sample: CD4+ T cells from blood. The source is a man between 45 and 60 years old in good health. The CDR3: CASSQAGIPGTGELFF. As DNA, the CDR3 is TGCGCCAGCAGCCAAGCCGGGATCCCGGGGACCGGGGAGCTGTTTTTT.